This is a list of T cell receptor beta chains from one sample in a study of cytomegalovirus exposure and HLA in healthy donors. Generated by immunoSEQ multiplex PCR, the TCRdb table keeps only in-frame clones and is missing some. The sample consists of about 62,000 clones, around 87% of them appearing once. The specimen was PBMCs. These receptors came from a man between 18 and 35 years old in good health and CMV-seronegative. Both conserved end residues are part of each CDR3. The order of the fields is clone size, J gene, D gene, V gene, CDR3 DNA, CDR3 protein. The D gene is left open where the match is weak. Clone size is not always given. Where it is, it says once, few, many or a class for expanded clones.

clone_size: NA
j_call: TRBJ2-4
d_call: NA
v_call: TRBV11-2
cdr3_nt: TGTGCCAGCAGCCCCCTCCCCCTCGGGAACATTCAGTACTTC
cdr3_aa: CASSPLPLGNIQYF

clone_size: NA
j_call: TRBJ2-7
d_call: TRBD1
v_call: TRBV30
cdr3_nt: TGTGCCTTCGACAGGGGGTCGAACGAGCAGTACTTC
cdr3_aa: CAFDRGSNEQYF

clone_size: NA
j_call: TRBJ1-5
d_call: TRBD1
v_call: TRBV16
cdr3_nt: TGTGCCAGCAGCCAATCGCCAGGGGGCAGCAATCAGCCCCAGCATTTT
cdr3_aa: CASSQSPGGSNQPQHF

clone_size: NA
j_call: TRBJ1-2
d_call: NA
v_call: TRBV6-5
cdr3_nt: TGTGCCAGTCGAGCGTCCCTTAGGTTGGACTATGGCTACACCTTC
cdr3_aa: CASRASLRLDYGYTF

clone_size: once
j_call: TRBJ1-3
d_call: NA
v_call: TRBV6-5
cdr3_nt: TGTGCCAGCAGTGCCCGGTGGGGGGTTGGAAACACCATATATTTT
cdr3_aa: CASSARWGVGNTIYF

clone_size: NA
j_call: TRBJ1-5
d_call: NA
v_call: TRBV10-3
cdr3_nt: TGTGCCACCACGGCCGGGGGGCAGAATCAGCCCCAGCATTTT
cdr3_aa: CATTAGGQNQPQHF

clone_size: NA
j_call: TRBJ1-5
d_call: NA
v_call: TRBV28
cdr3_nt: TGTGCCAGCAGCCTGGTGGGCCTGGATCAGCCCCAGCATTTT
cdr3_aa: CASSLVGLDQPQHF

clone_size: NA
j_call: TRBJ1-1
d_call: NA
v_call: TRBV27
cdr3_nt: TGTGCCAGCAAAAAGCAGGGGAATTTCCGAGCTTTCTTT
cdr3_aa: CASKKQGNFRAFF

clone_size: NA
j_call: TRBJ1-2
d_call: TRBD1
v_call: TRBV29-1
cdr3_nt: TGCAGCGTGAGTGGGCAGGGGGCCGTCGTTGGCTACACCTTC
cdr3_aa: CSVSGQGAVVGYTF

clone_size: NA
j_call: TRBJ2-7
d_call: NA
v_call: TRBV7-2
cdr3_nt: TGTGCCAGCAGCTCTACTAGAAACGGTGCCTCCTACGAGCAGTACTTC
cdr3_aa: CASSSTRNGASYEQYF

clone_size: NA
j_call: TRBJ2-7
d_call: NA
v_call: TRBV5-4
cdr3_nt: TGTGCCAGCGGATCTTTCCGGGGGGCCGTCGAGCAGTACTTC
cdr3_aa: CASGSFRGAVEQYF

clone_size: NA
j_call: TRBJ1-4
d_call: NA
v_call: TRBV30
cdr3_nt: TGTGCCTGGGCCCCCGTGAGGCCAAATGAAAAACTGTTTTTT
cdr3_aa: CAWAPVRPNEKLFF

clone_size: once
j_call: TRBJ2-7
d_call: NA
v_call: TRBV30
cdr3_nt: TGTGCCCGGGATGCGGGGCGGACCTACGAGCAGTACTTC
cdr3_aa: CARDAGRTYEQYF

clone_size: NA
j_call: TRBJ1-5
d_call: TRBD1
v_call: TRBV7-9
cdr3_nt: TGTGCCAGCAGTTACGGGACAGGGAATCAGCCCCAGCATTTT
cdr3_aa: CASSYGTGNQPQHF

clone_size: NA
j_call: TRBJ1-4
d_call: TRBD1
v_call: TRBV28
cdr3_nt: TGTGCCAGCCGGACGGGACAGATTAATGAAAAACTGTTTTTT
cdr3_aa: CASRTGQINEKLFF

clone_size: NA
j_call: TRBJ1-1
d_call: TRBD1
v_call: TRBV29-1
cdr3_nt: TGCAGCGTTGACCTGACAGGGTTGGACACTGAAGCTTTCTTT
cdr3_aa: CSVDLTGLDTEAFF

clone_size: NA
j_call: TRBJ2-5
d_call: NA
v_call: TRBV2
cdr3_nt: TGTGCCAGCGGGGGGGCCCCAATCCAAGAGACCCAGTACTTC
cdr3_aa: CASGGAPIQETQYF

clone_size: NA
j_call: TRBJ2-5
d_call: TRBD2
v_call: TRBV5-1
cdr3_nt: TGCGCCAGCAGCTCCTTGACTAGCGGGGCGTACCAAGAGACCCAGTACTTC
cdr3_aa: CASSSLTSGAYQETQYF

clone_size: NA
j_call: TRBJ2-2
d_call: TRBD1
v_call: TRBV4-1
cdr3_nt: TGCGCCAGCAGCGATAGGACAGGGGACACCGGGGAGCTGTTTTTT
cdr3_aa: CASSDRTGDTGELFF

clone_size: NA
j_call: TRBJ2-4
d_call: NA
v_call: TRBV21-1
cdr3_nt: TGTGCCAGCAGCAAAGTGCGGGGGGCCGTAGCCAAAAACATTCAGTACTTC
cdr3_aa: CASSKVRGAVAKNIQYF